The rows below give T cell receptor beta chains drawn from one sample of a study of cytomegalovirus exposure and HLA in healthy donors. TCRdb's copy holds only in-frame clones and misses some; the assay was immunoSEQ multiplex PCR. The sample yields 100,000 to 150,000 clones, around 80% seen once. The sample taken for sequencing was PBMCs. These receptors came from a man in his thirties or forties in good health and CMV-seronegative. Both conserved end residues are part of each CDR3. D genes are given only for firm matches. Size is omitted from some rows. Given values are once, few, many or a class for expanded clones.

abundance: NA; j_gene: TRBJ1-1; v_gene: TRBV19; d_gene: TRBD1; CDR3nt: TGTGCCAGTTCTGACAGGGGAGAAAAGGGGACTGAAGCTTTCTTT; CDR3aa: CASSDRGEKGTEAFF
abundance: NA; j_gene: TRBJ2-5; v_gene: TRBV27; d_gene: NA; CDR3nt: TGTGCCAGCAGTTCAGGAGAGACCCAGTACTTC; CDR3aa: CASSSGETQYF
abundance: NA; j_gene: TRBJ1-4; v_gene: TRBV15; d_gene: TRBD1; CDR3nt: TGTGCCACCAGCAGAGATCTCGTGACAGGGGGGGGAAAACTGTTTTTT; CDR3aa: CATSRDLVTGGGKLFF
abundance: NA; j_gene: TRBJ2-7; v_gene: TRBV5-1; d_gene: TRBD1; CDR3nt: TGCGCCAGCAGCTTGGCCGCGGGACAGGTCGCCTACGAGCAGTACTTC; CDR3aa: CASSLAAGQVAYEQYF
abundance: few; j_gene: TRBJ2-7; v_gene: TRBV5-1; d_gene: TRBD1; CDR3nt: TGCGCCAGCAGCTCTCCGGGACAGTCAGTTTACGAGCAGTACTTC; CDR3aa: CASSSPGQSVYEQYF
abundance: NA; j_gene: TRBJ2-1; v_gene: TRBV28; d_gene: NA; CDR3nt: TGTGCCAGCAGTTGGGACACCTACAATGAGCAGTTCTTC; CDR3aa: CASSWDTYNEQFF
abundance: NA; j_gene: TRBJ1-5; v_gene: TRBV7-2; d_gene: TRBD1; CDR3nt: TGTGCCAGCAGAGTGGACAGGGACGGCAATCAGCCCCAGCATTTT; CDR3aa: CASRVDRDGNQPQHF
abundance: NA; j_gene: TRBJ1-1; v_gene: TRBV20-1; d_gene: NA; CDR3nt: TGCAGTGCTTATGAAGCTTTCTTT; CDR3aa: CSAYEAFF
abundance: NA; j_gene: TRBJ2-7; v_gene: TRBV2; d_gene: TRBD1; CDR3nt: TGTGCCAGCAAGGGCGGACAGGGGCGGCGTTTGGTCCACGAGCAGTACTTC; CDR3aa: CASKGGQGRRLVHEQYF
abundance: few; j_gene: TRBJ2-6; v_gene: TRBV4-3; d_gene: TRBD1; CDR3nt: TGCGCCAGCAGCCAAGCAGGGGGCTCTGGGGCCAACGTCCTGACTTTC; CDR3aa: CASSQAGGSGANVLTF
abundance: NA; j_gene: TRBJ2-5; v_gene: TRBV7-9; d_gene: NA; CDR3nt: TGTGCCAGCAGCTCTTGGGCTGGGGAGACCCAGTACTTC; CDR3aa: CASSSWAGETQYF
abundance: NA; j_gene: TRBJ1-1; v_gene: TRBV9; d_gene: NA; CDR3nt: TGTGCCAGCAGCAGACAAGCTTGGGACTCCACTGAAGCTTTCTTT; CDR3aa: CASSRQAWDSTEAFF
abundance: few; j_gene: TRBJ1-1; v_gene: TRBV6-1; d_gene: TRBD1; CDR3nt: TGTGCCGAGCGGGACAGGGAGAACACTGAAGCTTTCTTT; CDR3aa: CAERDRENTEAFF
abundance: NA; j_gene: TRBJ1-5; v_gene: TRBV19; d_gene: NA; CDR3nt: TGTGCCAGTAGTATAACGTTTACTGCGTCTAGCAATCAGCCCCAGCATTTT; CDR3aa: CASSITFTASSNQPQHF
abundance: NA; j_gene: TRBJ1-1; v_gene: TRBV6-1; d_gene: NA; CDR3nt: TGTGCCAGCACCCTCCCGACTCATAGAGTTGAAGCTTTCTTT; CDR3aa: CASTLPTHRVEAFF
abundance: once; j_gene: TRBJ2-7; v_gene: TRBV30; d_gene: TRBD2; CDR3nt: TGTGCCTGGAGTAGCGGGAGAATTACATTGCAGTACTTC; CDR3aa: CAWSSGRITLQYF
abundance: NA; j_gene: TRBJ2-7; v_gene: TRBV5-1; d_gene: NA; CDR3nt: TGCGCCAGCAGCCCCTGGGGAGCGAGCTCCTACGAGCAGTACTTC; CDR3aa: CASSPWGASSYEQYF
abundance: NA; j_gene: TRBJ2-7; v_gene: TRBV7-8; d_gene: NA; CDR3nt: TGTGCCAGCAGCCCGGCAGGGAAAAAGCAGTACTTC; CDR3aa: CASSPAGKKQYF
abundance: NA; j_gene: TRBJ1-1; v_gene: TRBV9; d_gene: NA; CDR3nt: TGTGCCAGCAGTCCTACCACGCGAGCGGACACTGAAGCTTTCTTT; CDR3aa: CASSPTTRADTEAFF
abundance: once; j_gene: TRBJ2-1; v_gene: TRBV14; d_gene: NA; CDR3nt: TGTGCCAGCAGCTCTCGATGGACAGAAGAGCAGTTCTTC; CDR3aa: CASSSRWTEEQFF
abundance: NA; j_gene: TRBJ2-3; v_gene: TRBV6-5; d_gene: NA; CDR3nt: TGTGCCAGCAGCCGGGGGACTAGCACAGATACGCAGTATTTT; CDR3aa: CASSRGTSTDTQYF
abundance: NA; j_gene: TRBJ2-7; v_gene: TRBV28; d_gene: TRBD1; CDR3nt: TGTGCCAGCAGTAACAGGGGCTCAAGGAACGAGCAGTACTTC; CDR3aa: CASSNRGSRNEQYF
abundance: NA; j_gene: TRBJ2-7; v_gene: TRBV10-3; d_gene: TRBD1; CDR3nt: TGTGCCAGCAGGGACAGGGTTTACGAGCAGTACTTC; CDR3aa: CASRDRVYEQYF
abundance: NA; j_gene: TRBJ2-3; v_gene: TRBV4-3; d_gene: NA; CDR3nt: TGCGCCAGCAGCCAAGAAGTCAGGGATTGGGCAGATACGCAGTATTTT; CDR3aa: CASSQEVRDWADTQYF
abundance: NA; j_gene: TRBJ2-3; v_gene: TRBV5-6; d_gene: TRBD1; CDR3nt: TGTGCCAGCAGCTCGCAGGGGGCGGCAGATACGCAGTATTTT; CDR3aa: CASSSQGAADTQYF
abundance: NA; j_gene: TRBJ1-5; v_gene: TRBV19; d_gene: NA; CDR3nt: TGTGCCAGTAGTATCTTCCCAGGCAACCAGCCCCAGCATTTT; CDR3aa: CASSIFPGNQPQHF
abundance: NA; j_gene: TRBJ2-3; v_gene: TRBV12-2; d_gene: NA; CDR3nt: NA; CDR3aa: CASRFGQGTFNFTDTQYF
abundance: NA; j_gene: TRBJ1-3; v_gene: TRBV14; d_gene: NA; CDR3nt: TGTGCCAGCAGCGCCAGGGTCTTCTCTGGAAACACCATATATTTT; CDR3aa: CASSARVFSGNTIYF
abundance: NA; j_gene: TRBJ2-3; v_gene: TRBV2; d_gene: TRBD2; CDR3nt: TGTGCCAGCACCAGGCTAGCGGGGGGGACAGATACGCAGTATTTT; CDR3aa: CASTRLAGGTDTQYF
abundance: NA; j_gene: TRBJ2-1; v_gene: TRBV27; d_gene: NA; CDR3nt: TGTGCCAGCAGCCCTACCGCCAATGAGCAGTTCTTC; CDR3aa: CASSPTANEQFF
abundance: once; j_gene: TRBJ2-7; v_gene: TRBV5-4; d_gene: TRBD2; CDR3nt: TGTGCCAGCGGACTCCCAGCGGGAGGGGACGAGCAGTACTTC; CDR3aa: CASGLPAGGDEQYF
abundance: NA; j_gene: TRBJ2-6; v_gene: TRBV7-9; d_gene: NA; CDR3nt: TGTGCCAGCAGCTCATCGGTGGGCTCCTCTGGGGCCAACGTCCTGACTTTC; CDR3aa: CASSSSVGSSGANVLTF
abundance: NA; j_gene: TRBJ2-1; v_gene: TRBV4-2; d_gene: NA; CDR3nt: TGTGCCAGCAGCCACCCTAGCCAGCTTGAGCAGTTCTTC; CDR3aa: CASSHPSQLEQFF
abundance: NA; j_gene: TRBJ2-7; v_gene: TRBV7-3; d_gene: TRBD1; CDR3nt: TGTGCCAGCAGCCAAGGGACAGGGTCTGAGCAGTACTTC; CDR3aa: CASSQGTGSEQYF
abundance: NA; j_gene: TRBJ1-2; v_gene: TRBV27; d_gene: TRBD1; CDR3nt: TGTGCCAGCAGTCCGGGACAGGAGGCCGGTGGCTACACCTTC; CDR3aa: CASSPGQEAGGYTF
abundance: NA; j_gene: TRBJ1-2; v_gene: TRBV30; d_gene: NA; CDR3nt: TGTGCCTGGACATTGGGACTCAGCTATGGCTACACCTTC; CDR3aa: CAWTLGLSYGYTF
abundance: NA; j_gene: TRBJ2-3; v_gene: TRBV7-9; d_gene: TRBD2; CDR3nt: TGTGCCAGCCAACTAGCGGGGGGGAACACAGATACGCAGTATTTT; CDR3aa: CASQLAGGNTDTQYF
abundance: few; j_gene: TRBJ1-2; v_gene: TRBV25-1; d_gene: TRBD1; CDR3nt: TGTGCCAGCAGTCACAGGGGGCAGAGCTATGGCTACACCTTC; CDR3aa: CASSHRGQSYGYTF
abundance: NA; j_gene: TRBJ2-7; v_gene: TRBV4-1; d_gene: TRBD1; CDR3nt: TGCGCCAGCAGTCAGCCGGGACAGGGCAACGAGCAGTACTTC; CDR3aa: CASSQPGQGNEQYF
abundance: NA; j_gene: TRBJ2-7; v_gene: TRBV29-1; d_gene: TRBD2; CDR3nt: TGCAGCGTTGGCGGCGCGGGAGCCAACTACGAGCAGTACTTC; CDR3aa: CSVGGAGANYEQYF
abundance: few; j_gene: TRBJ2-5; v_gene: TRBV5-4; d_gene: NA; CDR3nt: TGTGCCAGCAGCTTGAATGTTCTTCAAGAGACCCAGTACTTC; CDR3aa: CASSLNVLQETQYF
abundance: NA; j_gene: TRBJ1-1; v_gene: TRBV7-2; d_gene: NA; CDR3nt: TGTGCCAGCAGCGTGGCCCTCGAAGCTTTCTTT; CDR3aa: CASSVALEAFF
abundance: few; j_gene: TRBJ2-5; v_gene: TRBV5-1; d_gene: TRBD1; CDR3nt: TGCGCCAGCAGCTTGGGGACAGGAGAGACCCAGTACTTC; CDR3aa: CASSLGTGETQYF
abundance: NA; j_gene: TRBJ1-5; v_gene: TRBV11-2; d_gene: TRBD1; CDR3nt: TGTGCCAGCAGCTTAGATGGCAAGGGGGCGGGTCAGCCCCAGCATTTT; CDR3aa: CASSLDGKGAGQPQHF
abundance: once; j_gene: TRBJ1-3; v_gene: TRBV7-7; d_gene: NA; CDR3nt: TGTGCTAGCAGCTCCTCAGGGGACCCTGGAAACACCATATATTTT; CDR3aa: CASSSSGDPGNTIYF
abundance: NA; j_gene: TRBJ2-1; v_gene: TRBV11-2; d_gene: TRBD1; CDR3nt: TGTGCCAGCAGCTTCGGACAGGGGAGGGACAATGAGCAGTTCTTC; CDR3aa: CASSFGQGRDNEQFF
abundance: NA; j_gene: TRBJ2-1; v_gene: TRBV30; d_gene: TRBD1; CDR3nt: TGTGCCTGGAGGATGACAGGGGGACGGAATGAGCAGTTCTTC; CDR3aa: CAWRMTGGRNEQFF
abundance: NA; j_gene: TRBJ2-3; v_gene: TRBV18; d_gene: NA; CDR3nt: TGTGCCAGCTCACCATTACAGGGGAGGACAGATACGCAGTATTTT; CDR3aa: CASSPLQGRTDTQYF
abundance: NA; j_gene: TRBJ2-7; v_gene: TRBV5-1; d_gene: TRBD2; CDR3nt: TGCGCCAGCAGCTTTTCTAGCGGAACCTACGAGCAGTACTTC; CDR3aa: CASSFSSGTYEQYF
abundance: once; j_gene: TRBJ1-2; v_gene: TRBV6-5; d_gene: NA; CDR3nt: TGTGCCAGCAGGGCACCTAACTATGGCTACACCTTC; CDR3aa: CASRAPNYGYTF
abundance: NA; j_gene: TRBJ2-7; v_gene: TRBV10-3; d_gene: NA; CDR3nt: TGTGCCATCAGTGAGTCCGGCAGTCAAGCGGAGCAGTACTTC; CDR3aa: CAISESGSQAEQYF
abundance: NA; j_gene: TRBJ2-2; v_gene: TRBV5-1; d_gene: NA; CDR3nt: TGCGCCAGCAGCCCGCTCGGGAACACCGGGGAGCTGTTTTTT; CDR3aa: CASSPLGNTGELFF
abundance: NA; j_gene: TRBJ1-2; v_gene: TRBV4-3; d_gene: NA; CDR3nt: TGCGCCAGCAGCCAATCCATTAGAACTAACTATGGCTACACCTTC; CDR3aa: CASSQSIRTNYGYTF
abundance: NA; j_gene: TRBJ1-2; v_gene: TRBV6-1; d_gene: TRBD1; CDR3nt: TGTGCCAGCAGGGGAACGGGACAGATATATGGCTACACCTTC; CDR3aa: CASRGTGQIYGYTF
abundance: NA; j_gene: TRBJ2-1; v_gene: TRBV18; d_gene: TRBD2; CDR3nt: TGTGCCAGCTCATACTCTAGCGGGGTGAATGAGCAGTTCTTC; CDR3aa: CASSYSSGVNEQFF
abundance: NA; j_gene: TRBJ2-1; v_gene: TRBV2; d_gene: TRBD1; CDR3nt: TGTGCCAGCACCCAGAGGACAGGCCTCCTCTACAATGAGCAGTTCTTC; CDR3aa: CASTQRTGLLYNEQFF
abundance: NA; j_gene: TRBJ1-1; v_gene: TRBV18; d_gene: NA; CDR3nt: TGTGCCAGCTCACCAAGGGTCGAGGGTGAAGCTTTCTTT; CDR3aa: CASSPRVEGEAFF
abundance: NA; j_gene: TRBJ2-1; v_gene: TRBV2; d_gene: TRBD1; CDR3nt: TGTGCCAGCAGTGCGCCGACAGGGGCCTACAATGAGCAGTTCTTC; CDR3aa: CASSAPTGAYNEQFF
abundance: NA; j_gene: TRBJ2-1; v_gene: TRBV15; d_gene: NA; CDR3nt: TGTGCCACCAGCATCGACGGGACTCACGGCAATGAGCAGTTCTTC; CDR3aa: CATSIDGTHGNEQFF
abundance: few; j_gene: TRBJ2-5; v_gene: TRBV9; d_gene: TRBD1; CDR3nt: TGTGCCAGCAGCGCCCAGGACAGGGGATGGGAGACCCAGTACTTC; CDR3aa: CASSAQDRGWETQYF